The 20 T cell receptor beta chains presented below share a single source sample, sequenced in a study of vaccination and CD4 T cells after COVID-19. With the Oncomine TCR Beta short-read assay, DNA from cultured CD4+ T cells was sequenced. MiXCR was run by TCRdb on the PCR reads, yielding one entry per CDR3 protein. The sample carries about 14,000 distinct CDR3 sequences, roughly 57% recorded once. Treatment in this sample: approximately nine-day PBMC culture with coronavirus spike peptide pools or control peptides (ViraFEST assay). These receptors have no identified antigens. Sequenced input: CD4+ T cells from blood, cultured in vitro. These receptors came from a human donor who had recovered from COVID-19.

The chain carries TRBV7-9 and TRBJ2-3; no definite D call. Trimming left V 2 bases short and J 2 bases short, with 11 bases between. The CDR3 sequence is 15 residues long. The germline V gene encodes CDR1 SEHNR and CDR2 FQNEAQ (reference sequence). Written as DNA, the CDR3 is TGTGCCAGCAGCTTATACAGAGACGACACAGATACGCAGTATTTT. This gives the protein CASSLYRDDTDTQYF.

There are a few counts of this clonotype. The chain links TRBV24-1 to TRBJ1-2, with D unresolved. V lost 4 bases to trimming and J lost 4 bases, with 9 bases between them. This CDR3 is 13 amino acids long. Per the germline V gene, CDR1 is KGHDR and CDR2 is SFDVKD. In nucleotides, the CDR3 is TGTGCCACCAGTGAATCGGGGAGCTATGGCTACACCTTC. Translating gives CATSESGSYGYTF.

The chain combines TRBV11-2 with TRBJ2-1, with D unclear. Germline loops: CDR1 SGHAT, CDR2 FQNNGV. Trimming left V 0 bases short and J 7 bases short, with 10 bases between. The CDR3 is 14 residues long. The chain's CDR3 is CASSLDPLSNEQFF. CDR3 DNA sequence: TGTGCCAGCAGCTTAGATCCTTTGTCTAATGAGCAGTTCTTC.

The chain is built from TRBV7-3 and TRBJ2-2; TRBD2 agrees at 9 bases. The CDR3 loop spans 15 amino acids. Per the germline V gene, CDR1 is SGHTA and CDR2 is FQGTGA. J gave up 4 bases and V 5 bases, and 5 bases lay outside the gene matches. CDR3 residues: CASSLSGSSTGELFF. The CDR3 DNA reads TGTGCCAGCAGCCTTAGCGGGAGCAGCACCGGGGAGCTGTTTTTT.

The CDR3: CSARFVGRENTGELFF. The DNA of the CDR3 is TGCAGTGCTAGATTTGTCGGGAGGGAGAACACCGGGGAGCTGTTTTTT. The V and J genes are TRBV20-1 and TRBJ2-2; TRBD2 matches at 8 bases. There are 16 residues in the CDR3. With V trimmed by 2 bases and J by 1 base, 6 bases remained unmatched. Germline CDR1 reads DFQATT; CDR2 reads SNEGSKA (reference sequence).

The V gene is TRBV24-1, the J gene TRBJ2-3; no firm D call. Trimming stripped 4 bases from V and 0 bases from J, with 13 bases between. The CDR3 extends over 16 amino acids. Germline-derived CDR1 and CDR2 are KGHDR and SFDVKD. This chain's CDR3 is CATSEGIYSSTDTQYF. CDR3 in DNA: TGTGCCACCAGTGAGGGAATTTACTCTAGCACAGATACGCAGTATTTT.

This clonotype was counted a few times. The rearrangement links TRBV7-9 to TRBJ1-2, with D maybe TRBD1 (6 bases). Germline V lookup: CDR1 SEHNR, CDR2 FQNEAQ (reference sequence). The CDR3 extends over 13 amino acids. With 1 base removed from V and 6 bases from J, the gap between germline ends came to 9 bases. The CDR3 DNA sequence: TGTGCCAGCAGCTTAGGAGGGGGTAATGGCTACACCTTC. Protein product: CASSLGGGNGYTF.

The chain is built from TRBV6-2 or TRBV6-3 and TRBJ2-2; tentatively, D is TRBD2 (6 bases). Deletions cut 0 bases from V and 6 bases from J, with 11 bases between. The CDR3 totals 15 residues. Germline V CDR1 and CDR2: MNHEY, SVGEGT. CDR3 DNA sequence: TGTGCCAGCAGTTACTCGACCACGGGGGCCGGGGAGCTGTTTTTT. This codes for CASSYSTTGAGELFF.

The rearrangement links TRBV7-2 to TRBJ1-1; D remains unclear. The CDR3 is 15 residues long. V was trimmed by 3 bases and J by 1 base, leaving 12 bases between them. Germline V gene data show CDR1 as SGHTA and CDR2 as FQGNSA. CDR3 loop: CASSLRAAGNTEAFF. The CDR3 nucleotides are TGTGCCAGCAGCTTGCGGGCCGCAGGGAACACTGAAGCTTTCTTT.

This rearrangement joins TRBV30 to TRBJ1-1; maybe TRBD1 (5 bases). This CDR3 comprises 11 residues. Germline CDR1 reads GTSNPN; CDR2 reads SVGIG (reference sequence). V lost 3 bases, J lost 11 bases, and 13 bases lay in between. As DNA, the CDR3 is TGTGCCTGGAGCAGAACTCGGGGGGCTTTCTTT. Amino acid sequence: CAWSRTRGAFF.

The genes are TRBV7-6 and TRBJ2-2, with 10 bases fitting TRBD1. V was pared by 8 bases and J by 5 bases, with 5 bases of the junction left unmatched. Germline V CDR1 and CDR2: SGHVS, FNYEAQ. CDR3 length: 14 amino acids. CDR3 DNA: TGTGCCAGCCTAGACAGGGGGCGAACCGGGGAGCTGTTTTTT. Amino acids: CASLDRGRTGELFF.

The chain employs TRBV27 and TRBJ2-7, with a tentative D call TRBD1 (6 bases). Trimming removed 2 bases at V and 0 bases at J, with 23 bases between. The germline V gene encodes CDR1 MNHEY and CDR2 SMNVEV (reference sequence). The CDR3 is made up of 19 amino acids. The CDR3 DNA reads as TGTGCCAGCAGTTTAAAGGCAGGGGACGGTGGTTTTAACTCCTACGAGCAGTACTTC. Translating gives CASSLKAGDGGFNSYEQYF.

The V call is TRBV7-2, the J call TRBJ2-7, with no clear D. In germline, CDR1 is SGHTA, CDR2 FQGNSA. The V and J ends lost 1 base and 0 bases respectively, with 7 bases between them. This CDR3 region has 14 residues. The CDR3 loop is CASSLEGFSYEQYF. The CDR3 nucleotides are TGTGCCAGCAGCTTAGAGGGATTCTCCTACGAGCAGTACTTC.

This clonotype has only a few counts. The CDR3 nucleotides are TGCAGTGCTAGAGATCCACGGCGCACAGATACGCAGTATTTT. Its translation is CSARDPRRTDTQYF. The V gene is TRBV20-1, the J gene TRBJ2-3, with D hard to call. Germline CDR1 DFQATT, CDR2 SNEGSKA (reference sequence). This CDR3 has 14 amino acids. V dropped 0 bases and J dropped 1 base, with 8 bases sitting between them.

V is TRBV5-4 and J is TRBJ2-5; 7 bases are a match to TRBD2. The V segment lost 3 bases and the J segment 3 bases; nucleotides outside the gene matches: 5. Germline CDR1 reads SGHNT; CDR2 reads YYREEE (reference sequence). This CDR3 has 14 amino acids. The CDR3 region has the DNA TGTGCCAGCAGCTCTACCGGGACTAAAGAGACCCAGTACTTC. Translating it yields CASSSTGTKETQYF.

This clonotype was counted between two and nine times. The chain links TRBV6-4 to TRBJ1-2; D is possibly TRBD1 (6 bases). The germline V and J ends were trimmed by 3 bases and 4 bases, with 18 bases remaining between them. The CDR3 runs 16 residues. Looked up from germline, CDR1 is MRHNA and CDR2 is SNTAGT. CDR3: CASSETWARGTYGYTF. CDR3 coding DNA: TGTGCCAGCAGTGAAACGTGGGCCAGGGGTACCTATGGCTACACCTTC.

This chain joins TRBV7-9 and TRBJ2-7; tentatively, D is TRBD2 (6 bases). Germline-derived CDR1 and CDR2 are SEHNR and FQNEAQ (reference sequence). This CDR3 region has 16 residues. Between the trimmed V and J ends, which lost 1 base and 2 bases, there was a span of 15 bases. The CDR3 protein is CASSLERLATPYEQYF. The CDR3 DNA follows: TGTGCCAGCAGCTTAGAACGGCTAGCGACCCCCTACGAGCAGTACTTC.

The gene calls are TRBV11-3 and TRBJ1-5; D gene ambiguous. The CDR3 consists of 16 residues. Germline assignment: CDR1 SGHNT and CDR2 YENEEA. V gave up 2 bases and J gave up 0 bases, with 11 bases separating them. The CDR3 DNA sequence: TGTGCCAGCAGCTTATCGACGAGATATAGCAATCAGCCCCAGCATTTT. The encoded protein is CASSLSTRYSNQPQHF.

The chain has TRBV6-1 and TRBJ2-7; 11 bases fit TRBD2. Germline V gene sequence: CDR1 MNHNS, CDR2 SASEGT. The CDR3 is 14 residues long. The V segment lost 7 bases and the J segment 2 bases; nucleotides outside the gene matches: 4. The CDR3 spells CASNLAGGPYEQYF. CDR3 bases: TGTGCCAGCAACTTAGCGGGAGGGCCCTACGAGCAGTACTTC.

This chain uses TRBV28 with TRBJ2-5; perhaps TRBD2 as D (7 bases). This CDR3 spans 14 amino acids. Germline V CDR1 and CDR2: MDHEN, SYDVKM. Trimming took 6 bases from V and 5 from J, leaving 16 bases between them. CDR3 sequence: CASSRRGARETQYF. The CDR3 DNA is TGTGCCAGCAGCCGCCGGGGGGCTCGGGAGACCCAGTACTTC.